The text below deals with one T cell receptor (beta chain). Seattle's enrolled individuals joined amid active infection and were then monitored longitudinally. This sample was taken from a study of blood T cell repertoires in COVID-19. The wider study: From T cells, B-cell-depleted T cells, or PBMCs came the material, which was cDNA or gDNA.

Per the original methods: Reference gene primer amplification gave nucleated cell count estimates. Some clones are missing from TCRdb's copy, which holds only in-frame ones; the method was immunoSEQ multiplex PCR. That table gives V, J and clone size, and the DNA gave D and trimming. The sample has tens of thousands of clones, 80% to 95% seen once. Deletions cut 0 bases from V and 0 bases from J, with 15 bases between. Germline V CDR1 and CDR2: MGHRA, YSYEKL. This CDR3 is 18 amino acids long. The receptor was derived from a man aged 18 to 30 with COVID-19, enrolled during active disease. The chain is built from TRBV4-1 and TRBJ2-1; D is ambiguous. The sequenced material came from peripheral blood. Here the CDR3 reads CASSQDSGTPSSYNEQFF. The CDR3 DNA reads as TGCGCCAGCAGCCAAGATTCAGGCACTCCAAGCTCCTACAATGAGCAGTTCTTC.